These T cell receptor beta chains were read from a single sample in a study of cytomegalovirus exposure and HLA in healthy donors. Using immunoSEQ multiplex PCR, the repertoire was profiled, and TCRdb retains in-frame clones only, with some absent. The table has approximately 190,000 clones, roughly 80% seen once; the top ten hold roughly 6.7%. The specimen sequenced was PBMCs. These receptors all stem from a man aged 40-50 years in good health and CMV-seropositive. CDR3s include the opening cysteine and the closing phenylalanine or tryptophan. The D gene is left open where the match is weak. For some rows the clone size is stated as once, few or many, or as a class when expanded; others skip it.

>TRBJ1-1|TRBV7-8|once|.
TGTGCCAGCAGCTTGGCCAGGAACACTGAAGCTTTCTTT
CASSLARNTEAFF
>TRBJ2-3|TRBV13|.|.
TGTGCCAGCAGCTTAATAGCGGCAGATACGCAGTATTTT
CASSLIAADTQYF
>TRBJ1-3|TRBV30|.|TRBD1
TGTGCCTGGAATAAGGACAGGAACTCTGGAAACACCATATATTTT
CAWNKDRNSGNTIYF
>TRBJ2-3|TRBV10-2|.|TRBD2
TGCGCCACCGGCGGGGGGGGCACAGATACGCAGTATTTT
CATGGGGTDTQYF
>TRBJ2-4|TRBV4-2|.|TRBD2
TGTGCCAGCAGCCAAGGGCTAGCGGGGCCCAAAAACATTCAGTACTTC
CASSQGLAGPKNIQYF
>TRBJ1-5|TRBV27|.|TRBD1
TGTGCCAGCAGTCGACAGGGTCCAGGCAATCAGCCCCAGCATTTT
CASSRQGPGNQPQHF
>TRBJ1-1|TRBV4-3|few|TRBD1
TGCGCCAGCAGCCGGACAGGGAACACTGAAGCTTTCTTT
CASSRTGNTEAFF
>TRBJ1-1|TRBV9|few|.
TGTGCCAGCAGCGTAACCGGTCAGAACACTGAAGCTTTCTTT
CASSVTGQNTEAFF
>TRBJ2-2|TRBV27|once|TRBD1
TGTGCCAGCAGTTTAGGGACAGGGTACACCGGGGAGCTGTTTTTT
CASSLGTGYTGELFF
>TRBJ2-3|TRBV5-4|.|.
TGTGCCAGCAGCCTCGACACGGATACGCAGTATTTT
CASSLDTDTQYF
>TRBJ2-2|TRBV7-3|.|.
TGTGCGGTAAGGACAGCGAACACCGGGGAGCTGTTTTTT
CAVRTANTGELFF
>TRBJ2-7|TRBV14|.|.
TGTGCCAGCAGCCCATCCCGGGGACTCCGCCTTTTGGCCGAGCAGTACTTC
CASSPSRGLRLLAEQYF
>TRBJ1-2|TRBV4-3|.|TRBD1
TGCGCCAGCAGCCCCAGGACAGGGGCAAACTATGGCTACACCTTC
CASSPRTGANYGYTF
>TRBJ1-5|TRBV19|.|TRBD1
TGTGCCAGTAGTAGCAGCCGGCAGGGGGCATCGCGGCAGCCCCAGCATTTT
CASSSSRQGASRQPQHF
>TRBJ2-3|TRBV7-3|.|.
TGTGCCAGCAGCTTAACGCCGGGGGAGTTAGATACGCAGTATTTT
CASSLTPGELDTQYF
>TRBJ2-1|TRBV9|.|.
TGTGCCAGCAGCGTAGTTCCCCAGTATGAGCAGTTCTTC
CASSVVPQYEQFF
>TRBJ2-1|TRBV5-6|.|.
TGTGCCAGCGCCGTCAGGATACTGGGGGCGTCCTACAATGAGCAGTTCTTC
CASAVRILGASYNEQFF
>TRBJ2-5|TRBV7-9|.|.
TGTGCCAGCAGCTTTCTAGGGGCAGTACAAGAGACCCAGTACTTC
CASSFLGAVQETQYF
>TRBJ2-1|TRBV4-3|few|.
TGCGCCAGCAGCCTTGGACTCTTCTCCTACAATGAGCAGTTCTTC
CASSLGLFSYNEQFF
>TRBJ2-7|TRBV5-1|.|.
TGCGCCAGCAGCTTGGGCCTTGGGCCCACCTACGAGCAGTACTTC
CASSLGLGPTYEQYF
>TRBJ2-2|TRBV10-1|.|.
TGCGCCAGCAGTGACTTAGCGAGCACCGGGGAGCTGTTTTTT
CASSDLASTGELFF
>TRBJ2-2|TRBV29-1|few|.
TGCAGCGTTGGTAGGACAGTGAACACCGGGGAGCTGTTTTTT
CSVGRTVNTGELFF
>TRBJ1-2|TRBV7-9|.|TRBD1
TGTGCCAGCAGCACAGGGGCGGGGGGCTACACCTTC
CASSTGAGGYTF
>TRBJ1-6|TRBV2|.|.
TGTGCCAGCAGTGGACAGACGGTTTCTAATTCACCCCTCCACTTT
CASSGQTVSNSPLHF
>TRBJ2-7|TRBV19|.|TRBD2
TGTGCCAGTAGTATGGGACTAGCCTACGAGCAGTACTTC
CASSMGLAYEQYF
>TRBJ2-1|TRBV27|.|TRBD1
TGTGCCAGCAGTTTGGAGGGACAGGTGTGGTCTGAGCAGTTCTTC
CASSLEGQVWSEQFF
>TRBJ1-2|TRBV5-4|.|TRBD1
TGTGCCAGCAGCTTGGGACAGGGATTTGGCTACACCTTC
CASSLGQGFGYTF
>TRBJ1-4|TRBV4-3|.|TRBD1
TGCGCCAGCAGCCTTGAGGGGGCGGTAACTAATGAAAAACTGTTTTTT
CASSLEGAVTNEKLFF
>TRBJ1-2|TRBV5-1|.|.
TGCGCCAGCAGCTTGGCCGAGGGGGTCGGAGGCTACACCTTC
CASSLAEGVGGYTF
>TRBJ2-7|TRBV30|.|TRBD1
TGTGCCGGGACTCCGGACAGGGGTTACGAGCAGTACTTC
CAGTPDRGYEQYF
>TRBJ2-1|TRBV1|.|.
TGCACCAGCAGCCCGAGACAGGGAGTAAGGCTAGCGGGCGACTTCTCCTACAATGAGCAGTTCTTC
CTSSPRQGVRLAGDFSYNEQFF
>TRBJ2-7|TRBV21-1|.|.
TGTGCCAGCAGCAATGGGCAAAGATTGGAAAGTTTC
CASSNGQRLESF
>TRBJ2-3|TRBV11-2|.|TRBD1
TGTGCCAGCAGCTTACCGGGACAGGTCACAGATACGCAGTATTTT
CASSLPGQVTDTQYF
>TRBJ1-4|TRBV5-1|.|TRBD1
TGCGCCAGCCTCGACAGGGGTGCTGAAAAACTGTTTTTT
CASLDRGAEKLFF
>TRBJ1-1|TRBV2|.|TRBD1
TGTGCCAGAGAAGGACAGGGACGCAGGAACACTGAAGCTTTCTTT
CAREGQGRRNTEAFF
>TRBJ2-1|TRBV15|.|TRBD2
TGTGCCACCAGCAGAGGGCAGGGAGGGTACAATGAGCAGTTCTTC
CATSRGQGGYNEQFF
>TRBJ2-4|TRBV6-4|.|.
TGTGCCAGCAGTGACTCTTGGGGGGATAAAAAAAACATTCAGTACTTC
CASSDSWGDKKNIQYF
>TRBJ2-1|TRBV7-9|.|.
TGTGCCAGCACAACCGGGGGGCCGGATAATGAGCAGTTCTTC
CASTTGGPDNEQFF
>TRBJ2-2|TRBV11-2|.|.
TGTGCCAGCGGCCCCGAGGGCTTTACCGGGGAGCTGTTTTTT
CASGPEGFTGELFF
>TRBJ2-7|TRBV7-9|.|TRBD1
TGTGCCAGCATCTTCGGACAGGGGGCTCCCTACGAGCAGTACTTC
CASIFGQGAPYEQYF
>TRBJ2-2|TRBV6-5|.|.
TGTGCCCCTTGGAGGGAGAGAAAAACCGGGGAGCTGTTTTTT
CAPWRERKTGELFF
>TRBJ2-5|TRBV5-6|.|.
TGTGCCAGCAGCTTCGGCAGGCAAGAGACCCAGTACTTC
CASSFGRQETQYF
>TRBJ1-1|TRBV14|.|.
TGTGCCAGCAGCCAAGAGGTTAGGAACACTGAAGCTTTCTTT
CASSQEVRNTEAFF